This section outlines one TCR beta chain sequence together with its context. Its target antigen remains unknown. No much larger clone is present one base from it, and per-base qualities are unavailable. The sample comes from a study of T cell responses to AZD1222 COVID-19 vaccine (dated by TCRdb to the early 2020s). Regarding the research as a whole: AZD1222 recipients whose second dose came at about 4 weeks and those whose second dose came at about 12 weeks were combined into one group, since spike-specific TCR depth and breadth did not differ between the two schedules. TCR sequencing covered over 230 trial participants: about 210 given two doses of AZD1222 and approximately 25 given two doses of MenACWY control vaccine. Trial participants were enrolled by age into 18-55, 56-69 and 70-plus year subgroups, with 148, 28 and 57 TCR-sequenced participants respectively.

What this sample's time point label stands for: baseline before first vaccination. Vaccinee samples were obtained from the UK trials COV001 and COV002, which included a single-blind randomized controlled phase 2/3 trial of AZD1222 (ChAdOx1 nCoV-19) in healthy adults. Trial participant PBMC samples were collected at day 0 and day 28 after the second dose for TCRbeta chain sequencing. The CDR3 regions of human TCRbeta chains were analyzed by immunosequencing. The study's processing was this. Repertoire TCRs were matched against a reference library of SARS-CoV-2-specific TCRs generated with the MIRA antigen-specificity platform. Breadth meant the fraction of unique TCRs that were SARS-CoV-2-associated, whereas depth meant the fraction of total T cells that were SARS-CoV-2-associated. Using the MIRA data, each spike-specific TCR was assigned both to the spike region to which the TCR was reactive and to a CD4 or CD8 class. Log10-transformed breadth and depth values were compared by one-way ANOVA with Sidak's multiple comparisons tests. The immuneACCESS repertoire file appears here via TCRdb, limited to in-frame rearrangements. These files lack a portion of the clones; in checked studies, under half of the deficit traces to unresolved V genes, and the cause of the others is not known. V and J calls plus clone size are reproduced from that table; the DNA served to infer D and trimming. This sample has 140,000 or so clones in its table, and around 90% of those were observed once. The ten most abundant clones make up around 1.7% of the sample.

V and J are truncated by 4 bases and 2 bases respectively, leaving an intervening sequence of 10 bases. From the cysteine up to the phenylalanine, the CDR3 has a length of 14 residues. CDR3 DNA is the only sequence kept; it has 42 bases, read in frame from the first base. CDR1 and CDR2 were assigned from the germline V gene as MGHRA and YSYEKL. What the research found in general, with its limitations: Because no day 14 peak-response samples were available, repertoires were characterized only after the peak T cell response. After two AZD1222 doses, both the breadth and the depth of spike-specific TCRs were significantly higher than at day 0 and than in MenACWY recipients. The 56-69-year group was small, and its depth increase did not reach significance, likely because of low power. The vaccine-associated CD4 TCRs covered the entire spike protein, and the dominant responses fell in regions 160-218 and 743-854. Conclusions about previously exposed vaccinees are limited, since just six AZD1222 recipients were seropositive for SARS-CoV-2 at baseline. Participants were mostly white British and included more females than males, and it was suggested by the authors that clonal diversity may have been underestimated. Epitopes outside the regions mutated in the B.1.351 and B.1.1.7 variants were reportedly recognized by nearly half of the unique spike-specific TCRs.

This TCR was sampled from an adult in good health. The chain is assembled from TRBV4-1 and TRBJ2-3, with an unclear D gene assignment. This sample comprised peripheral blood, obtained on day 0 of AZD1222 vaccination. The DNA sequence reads TGCGCCAGCAGCCCCGTGGGGATCACAGATACGCAGTATTTT. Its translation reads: CASSPVGITDTQYF.